This TCR beta chain was recorded in a study of CD8 T cells in ankylosing spondylitis. This clonotype was counted ten times or more. Its specificity is not known. A quantitative 5'-RACE method, one with molecular barcodes, was used to make TCR beta libraries. TCRdb ran MiXCR on the 5' RACE reads and lists one entry per CDR3 protein. The sample has some 270,000 distinct CDR3 sequences; 18% are singletons. Study findings and constraints: Earlier literature documents some of the motif variants in reactive arthritis synovial fluid and blood.

The sample comprised blood, either unsorted or a sorted T cell fraction (not recorded which). This clonotype was obtained from a male donor with ankylosing spondylitis or in good health (not recorded which).

In nucleotides, the CDR3 is TGTGCCAGCAGCACCCTGGGCATTCAGTACTTC. It yields the protein CASSTLGIQYF. V usage is TRBV7-9 and J usage is TRBJ2-4; D remains ambiguous. Germline lookup yields CDR1 SEHNR and CDR2 FQNEAQ (reference sequence). CDR3 size: 11 residues. Trimming removed 5 bases at V and 9 bases at J, with 8 bases between.